The 27 T cell receptor beta chains presented below share a single source sample, sequenced in a study of cytomegalovirus exposure and HLA in healthy donors. The PCR was carried out with 60 Vbeta primers and 13 Jbeta primers. The assay was immunoSEQ multiplex PCR, and TCRdb's table has in-frame clones only and misses some. The table shows fewer than 250,000 clones, with roughly 82% occurring only once. Sequences were obtained from PBMCs. All receptors derive from a man between 35 and 55 years old in good health and CMV-seropositive.

This clone was observed a handful of times. This chain links TRBV6-5 with TRBJ1-2; 12 bases map to TRBD1. V dropped 4 bases and J dropped 3; count of bases not matched to a gene: 6. Germline CDR1 reads MNHEY; CDR2 reads SVGAGI. The CDR3 covers 16 residues. CDR3 bases: TGTGCCAGCAGTTCGGGACAGGGGGCTAGGGACTATGGCTACACCTTC. It codes for CASSSGQGARDYGYTF.

The rearrangement links TRBV29-1 to TRBJ2-2; tentative D call: TRBD1 (6 bases). CDR3 size: 12 residues. V gave up 6 bases and J gave up 1 base, with 6 bases separating them. In germline, CDR1 is SQVTM, CDR2 ANQGSEA. CDR3 DNA sequence: TGCAGCGTGGACAGGAACACCGGGGAGCTGTTTTTT. Encoded protein: CSVDRNTGELFF.

The V and J genes are TRBV5-4 and TRBJ2-1; no definite D call. This CDR3 comprises 14 residues. Trimming cost V 2 bases and J 2 bases, with 8 bases left between them. Germline V gives CDR1 SGHNT, CDR2 YYREEE (reference sequence). For the CDR3, the DNA is TGTGCCAGCAGCTTCTCCGGAGCCTACAATGAGCAGTTCTTC. Translating gives CASSFSGAYNEQFF.

As to this clone: The sample carries other DNA sequences with the same CDR3. This chain connects TRBV18 to TRBJ1-2, with TRBD1 matching over 9 bases. V lost 1 base to trimming and J lost 2 bases; unmatched junction nucleotides: 2. Per germline, CDR1 KGHSH and CDR2 LQKENI. The CDR3 is made up of 15 amino acids. The CDR3 DNA reads as TGTGCCAGCTCACCACGGGACAGGGAGAACTATGGCTACACCTTC. It specifies CASSPRDRENYGYTF.

The chain is built from TRBV6-1 and TRBJ2-7, with TRBD1 as a possible D gene (5 bases). The CDR3 loop spans 13 amino acids. Germline CDR1 MNHNS, CDR2 SASEGT. V lost 3 bases, J lost 5 bases, and 11 bases lay in between. The CDR3 bases are TGTGCCAGCAGTGACCAGGGTACCCACGAGCAGTACTTC. It yields the protein CASSDQGTHEQYF.

This clone was seen a single time. The chain is built from TRBV6-6 and TRBJ1-2; D is undetermined. Germline V lookup: CDR1 MNHNY, CDR2 SVGAGI (reference sequence). Deletions cut 0 bases from V and 0 bases from J, with 8 bases between. The CDR3 consists of 15 residues. In nucleotides, the CDR3 is TGTGCCAGCAGTTACTCAGGGAGCACTAACTATGGCTACACCTTC. Amino acids: CASSYSGSTNYGYTF.

V and J are TRBV29-1 and TRBJ2-7; tentatively, D is TRBD2 (6 bases). The length of the CDR3 is 13 residues. Germline loops: CDR1 SQVTM, CDR2 ANQGSEA. Between the trimmed V and J ends, which lost 3 bases and 2 bases, there was a span of 11 bases. The CDR3 reads CSVDGSGPYEQYF. CDR3 bases: TGCAGCGTTGATGGCAGCGGGCCCTACGAGCAGTACTTC.

This chain joins TRBV5-1 and TRBJ1-2; no firm D call. This CDR3 region has 13 residues. Germline V lookup: CDR1 SGHRS, CDR2 YFSETQ. V lost 2 bases to trimming and J lost 3 bases, with 8 bases between them. The CDR3 sequence is CASSFGVYYGYTF. CDR3 in DNA: TGCGCCAGCAGCTTTGGAGTTTACTATGGCTACACCTTC. Full variable domain (outside the CDR3, taken from reference TRBV5-1 and TRBJ1-2): KAGVTQTPRYLIKTRGQQVTLSCSPISGHRSVSWYQQTPGQGLQFLFEYFSETQRNKGNFPGRFSGRQFSNSRSEMNVSTLELGDSALYLCASSFGVYYGYTFGSGTRLTVV.

The V call is TRBV19, the J call TRBJ1-5; 8 bases match TRBD1. The germline gives CDR1 LNHDA, CDR2 SQIVND (reference sequence). V dropped 6 bases and J dropped 7; count of bases not matched to a gene: 17. The CDR3 is made up of 17 amino acids. CDR3 sequence: CASREIGAGGLHQPQHF. The CDR3 DNA reads as TGTGCCAGTAGGGAAATAGGGGCAGGGGGCTTACACCAGCCCCAGCATTTT. The full variable domain, in which reference TRBV19 and TRBJ1-5 provide the parts outside the CDR3, is DGGITQSPKYLFRKEGQNVTLSCEQNLNHDAMYWYRQDPGQGLRLIYYSQIVNDFQKGDIAEGYSVSREKKESFPLTVTSAQKNPTAFYLCASREIGAGGLHQPQHFGDGTRLSIL.

The chain combines TRBV2 with TRBJ2-3, with 8 bases identical to TRBD2. Germline CDR1 reads SNHLY; CDR2 reads FYNNEI. CDR3 length: 16 amino acids. J was trimmed by 1 base and V by 4 bases; bases with no gene match: 7. DNA for the CDR3: TGTGCCAGCAGTGGTACATTAGCGGGACGCACAGATACGCAGTATTTT. Translating gives CASSGTLAGRTDTQYF.

The chain couples TRBV19 to TRBJ2-7; D gene uncertain. Germline CDR1 LNHDA, CDR2 SQIVND (reference sequence). The germline V and J ends were trimmed by 6 bases and 0 bases, with 15 bases remaining between them. The CDR3 spans 15 residues. The chain's CDR3 is CASRTSEQSSYEQYF. The DNA of the CDR3 is TGTGCCAGTAGGACCTCGGAACAGTCCTCCTACGAGCAGTACTTC.

The chain carries TRBV7-3 and TRBJ2-2; TRBD2 might be the D (6 bases). The germline CDR1 and CDR2 sequences are SGHTA and FQGTGA. This CDR3 contains 15 residues. Trimming took off 5 bases at V and 4 bases at J, with 14 bases between the two ends. The CDR3 region is CASSPDPGVTGELFF. The CDR3 region has the DNA TGTGCCAGCAGCCCTGACCCGGGAGTCACCGGGGAGCTGTTTTTT.

The chain has TRBV5-1 and TRBJ2-1; 12 bases are shared with TRBD2. The CDR3 spans 15 residues. J was trimmed by 6 bases and V by 4 bases; bases with no gene match: 5. Germline CDR1 is SGHRS and CDR2 is YFSETQ. CDR3 sequence (DNA): TGCGCCAGCAGCATTGGACTAGCGGGAACCAATGAGCAGTTCTTC. This translates into CASSIGLAGTNEQFF. Based on the CDR3 plus reference TRBV5-1 and TRBJ2-1, the full variable domain is KAGVTQTPRYLIKTRGQQVTLSCSPISGHRSVSWYQQTPGQGLQFLFEYFSETQRNKGNFPGRFSGRQFSNSRSEMNVSTLELGDSALYLCASSIGLAGTNEQFFGPGTRLTVL.

This sequence joins TRBV6-5 and TRBJ1-5, with 7 bases aligning to TRBD1. Trimming removed 6 bases from V and 4 bases from J; junction bases left unmatched: 6. This CDR3 spans 14 amino acids. CDR1 MNHEY and CDR2 SVGAGI come from the germline V gene. In DNA form, the CDR3 reads TGTGCCAGCAGCCGGGACAGCTCTAATCAGCCCCAGCATTTT. Its translation: CASSRDSSNQPQHF.

This chain uses TRBV6-1 with TRBJ2-1; 9 nucleotides agree with TRBD2. The CDR3 extends over 15 amino acids. The germline V gene has CDR1 MNHNS and CDR2 SASEGT. The ends lost 6 bases at V and 5 bases at J; junction bases unmatched: 8. The CDR3 bases are TGTGCCAGCAGGACCCTAGCGGGAATGGACAATGAGCAGTTCTTC. The encoded protein is CASRTLAGMDNEQFF.

The chain recombines TRBV5-6 with TRBJ2-6; TRBD2 matches at 12 bases. Germline values: CDR1 SGHDT, CDR2 YYEEEE. With 3 bases clipped from V and 0 bases from J, the junction kept 7 bases outside the gene matches. This CDR3 is 19 amino acids long. This CDR3 reads CASSWTPLAGGSGANVLTF. The CDR3, as DNA: TGTGCCAGCAGCTGGACCCCACTAGCGGGAGGCTCTGGGGCCAACGTCCTGACTTTC.

The CDR3 reads CAWSVNQETQYF. In DNA form, the CDR3 reads TGTGCCTGGAGCGTAAACCAAGAGACCCAGTACTTC. The V and J genes are TRBV30 and TRBJ2-5; no reliable D call. Germline V gene sequence: CDR1 GTSNPN, CDR2 SVGIG (reference sequence). The CDR3 length is 12 residues. V was shortened by 3 bases and J by 0 bases, with 5 bases between the two germline ends.

This rearrangement joins TRBV15 to TRBJ2-3; 14 bases match TRBD2. Germline CDR1 and CDR2: LNHNV and YYDKDF (reference sequence). Unmatched junction bases numbered 12, after V lost 5 bases and J lost 5 bases. The CDR3 covers 18 residues. The CDR3 sequence is CATSGFPGLAGEGDTQYF. The CDR3 DNA reads TGTGCCACCAGCGGATTTCCGGGACTAGCGGGAGAGGGAGATACGCAGTATTTT.

The chain carries TRBV9 and TRBJ1-5, with 8 bases identical to TRBD1. Trimming at V came to 4 bases and at J to 4 bases, leaving 4 bases not matched to a gene. The CDR3 sequence is 14 residues long. Germline loops: CDR1 SGDLS, CDR2 YYNGEE. CDR3 residues: CASSTGQGNQPQHF. The CDR3 coding sequence is TGTGCCAGCAGCACTGGACAGGGAAATCAGCCCCAGCATTTT.

J is TRBJ1-1 and V is TRBV2; 8 positions agree with TRBD1. With 6 bases clipped from V and 1 base from J, the junction kept 4 bases outside the gene matches. Germline CDR1 SNHLY, CDR2 FYNNEI. The CDR3 contains 14 residues. CDR3 region: CASRNRGGNTEAFF. The CDR3 DNA follows: TGTGCCAGCAGAAACAGGGGGGGGAACACTGAAGCTTTCTTT.

CDR3 DNA: TGTGCCAGTAGTATAGATAGTAGACAGGCTAACTATGGCTACACCTTC. This translates into CASSIDSRQANYGYTF. The chain is built from TRBV19 and TRBJ1-2, with a tentative D call TRBD1 (6 bases). This CDR3 comprises 16 residues. Looked up from germline, CDR1 is LNHDA and CDR2 is SQIVND (reference sequence). Trimming pared 0 bases from V and 0 bases from J, leaving 11 bases between.

The sample holds a few counts of this clone. The chain couples TRBV14 to TRBJ1-1; D is possibly TRBD1 (5 bases). CDR1 is SGHDN and CDR2 is FVKESK in the germline V gene. The CDR3 is made up of 13 amino acids. V was trimmed by 2 bases and J by 4 bases, leaving 8 bases between them. DNA for the CDR3: TGTGCCAGCAGCCAAACGGGGGGCACTGAAGCTTTCTTT. This sequence encodes CASSQTGGTEAFF.

A remark on this clone: Other nucleotide sequences in the sample specify the same CDR3. V is TRBV18 and J is TRBJ2-7; 9 bases line up with TRBD2. The ends lost 6 bases at V and 10 bases at J; junction bases unmatched: 10. This CDR3 contains 13 residues. CDR1 is KGHSH and CDR2 is LQKENI in the germline V gene. The CDR3 DNA reads TGTGCCAGCTCTAGCGGGAGTGAATCCGAACAGTACGTC. The encoded protein is CASSSGSESEQYV.

The chain links TRBV7-8 to TRBJ2-7; 8 nucleotides align to TRBD2. V shed 5 bases, J shed 3 bases, and the junction held 12 bases outside the gene matches. This CDR3 comprises 16 residues. From germline, CDR1 is SGHVS and CDR2 FQNEAQ. CDR3 coding DNA: TGTGCCAGCAGCCTCTTCTTCGGGGGGGGGATCTACGAGCAGTACTTC. Translated, it gives CASSLFFGGGIYEQYF.

The gene calls are TRBV19 and TRBJ2-7, with 9 positions matching TRBD1. This CDR3 comprises 15 residues. The J segment lost 2 bases and the V segment lost 6 bases, leaving 8 bases of the junction unmatched. Germline CDR1 reads LNHDA; CDR2 reads SQIVND (reference sequence). CDR3 sequence reads: CASSPGQGWTYEQYF. CDR3 bases: TGTGCCAGTAGCCCAGGACAGGGGTGGACCTACGAGCAGTACTTC.

The gene calls are TRBV6-1 and TRBJ1-2; D ambiguous. V shed 6 bases and J shed 6 bases, with 11 bases lying between them. Germline CDR1 and CDR2: MNHNS and SASEGT. The CDR3 spans 12 residues. For the CDR3, the DNA is TGTGCCAGCAGAACAGAGTCTCATGGCTACACCTTC. Translating it yields CASRTESHGYTF.

The chain combines TRBV28 with TRBJ2-7; 12 bases are a match to TRBD2. J lost 5 bases, V lost 5 bases, and 10 bases had no gene match. The CDR3 has 16 amino acids. CDR1 is MDHEN and CDR2 is SYDVKM in the germline V gene. This CDR3 reads CASSPRLAGAMHEQYV. In DNA form, the CDR3 reads TGTGCCAGCAGTCCCCGACTAGCGGGAGCCATGCACGAGCAGTACGTC.